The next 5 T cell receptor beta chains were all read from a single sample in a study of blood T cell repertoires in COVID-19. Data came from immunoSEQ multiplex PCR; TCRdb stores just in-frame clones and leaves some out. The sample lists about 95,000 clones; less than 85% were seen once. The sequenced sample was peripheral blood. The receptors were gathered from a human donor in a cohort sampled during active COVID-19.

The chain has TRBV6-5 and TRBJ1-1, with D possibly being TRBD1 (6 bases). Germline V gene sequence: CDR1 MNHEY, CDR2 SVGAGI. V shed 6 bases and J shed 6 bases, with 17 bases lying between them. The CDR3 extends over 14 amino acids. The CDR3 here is CASSLDRSIAEAFF. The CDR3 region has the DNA TGTGCCAGCAGCCTAGACAGGTCGATCGCTGAAGCTTTCTTT.

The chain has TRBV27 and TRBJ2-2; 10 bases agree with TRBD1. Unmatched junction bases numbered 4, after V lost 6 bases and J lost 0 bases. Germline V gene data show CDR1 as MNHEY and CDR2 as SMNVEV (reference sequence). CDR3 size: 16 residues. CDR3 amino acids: CASRRGQGANTGELFF. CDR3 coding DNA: TGTGCCAGCAGACGAGGACAGGGGGCGAACACCGGGGAGCTGTTTTTT.

CDR3 sequence (DNA): TGCGCCAGCAGCCTTACAGGGTTGGGTATAGATACGCAGTATTTT. Amino acids: CASSLTGLGIDTQYF. This chain joins TRBV5-1 and TRBJ2-3; possibly TRBD1 for D (6 bases). The CDR3 is made up of 15 amino acids. CDR1 SGHRS and CDR2 YFSETQ come from the germline V gene. The germline V and J ends were trimmed by 4 bases and 5 bases, with 17 bases remaining between them.

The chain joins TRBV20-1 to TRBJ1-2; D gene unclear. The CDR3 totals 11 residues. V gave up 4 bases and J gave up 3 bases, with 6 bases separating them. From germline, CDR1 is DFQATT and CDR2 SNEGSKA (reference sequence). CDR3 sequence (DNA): TGCAGTGCTAAACAAGACTATGGCTACACCTTC. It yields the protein CSAKQDYGYTF.

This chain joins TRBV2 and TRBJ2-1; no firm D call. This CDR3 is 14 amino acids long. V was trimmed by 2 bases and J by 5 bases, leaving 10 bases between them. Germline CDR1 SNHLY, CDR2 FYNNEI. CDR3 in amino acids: CASSELQINNEQFF. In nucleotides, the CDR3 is TGTGCCAGCAGTGAATTACAGATCAACAATGAGCAGTTCTTC.